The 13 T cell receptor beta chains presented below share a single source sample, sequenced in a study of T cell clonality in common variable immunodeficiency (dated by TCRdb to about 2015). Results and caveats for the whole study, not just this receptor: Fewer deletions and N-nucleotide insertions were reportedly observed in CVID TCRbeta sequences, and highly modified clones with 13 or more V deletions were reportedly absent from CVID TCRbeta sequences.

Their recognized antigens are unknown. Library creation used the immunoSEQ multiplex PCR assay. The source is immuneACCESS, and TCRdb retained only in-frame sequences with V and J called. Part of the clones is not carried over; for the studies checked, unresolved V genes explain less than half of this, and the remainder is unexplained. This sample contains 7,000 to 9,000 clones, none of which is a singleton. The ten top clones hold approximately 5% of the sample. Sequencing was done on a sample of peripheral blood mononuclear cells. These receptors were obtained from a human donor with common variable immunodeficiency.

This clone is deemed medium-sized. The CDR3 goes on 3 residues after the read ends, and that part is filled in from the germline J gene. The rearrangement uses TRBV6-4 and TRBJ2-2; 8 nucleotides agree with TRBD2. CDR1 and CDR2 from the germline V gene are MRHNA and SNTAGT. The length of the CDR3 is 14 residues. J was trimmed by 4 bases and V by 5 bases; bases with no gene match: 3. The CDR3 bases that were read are TGTGCCAGCAGTAGCGGGAGTGGCACCGGGGAG. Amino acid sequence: CASSSGSGTGE. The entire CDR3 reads CASSSGSGTGELFF.

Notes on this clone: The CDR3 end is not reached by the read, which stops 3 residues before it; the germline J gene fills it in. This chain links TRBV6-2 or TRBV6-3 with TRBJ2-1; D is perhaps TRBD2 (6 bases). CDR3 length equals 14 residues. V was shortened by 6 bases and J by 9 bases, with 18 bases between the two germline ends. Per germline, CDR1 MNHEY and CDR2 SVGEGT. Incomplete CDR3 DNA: TGTGCCAGCAGCAAGGCCGAGACTAGTATTGAG. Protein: CASSKAETSIE. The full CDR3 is CASSKAETSIEQFF.

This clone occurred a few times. The part of the CDR3 DNA that was read is TGTGCCAGCTCACCACCGGTGCTAGCGGGAGCTACAAATGAG. Its protein product is CASSPPVLAGATNE. The whole CDR3 reads CASSPPVLAGATNEQFF. This chain links TRBV18 with TRBJ2-1; TRBD2 agrees at 10 bases. The read falls 3 residues short of the CDR3 end, and the missing part is taken from the germline J gene. Per germline, CDR1 KGHSH and CDR2 LQKENI. V was clipped by 0 bases and J by 7 bases; unmatched bases: 9. The CDR3 extends over 17 amino acids.

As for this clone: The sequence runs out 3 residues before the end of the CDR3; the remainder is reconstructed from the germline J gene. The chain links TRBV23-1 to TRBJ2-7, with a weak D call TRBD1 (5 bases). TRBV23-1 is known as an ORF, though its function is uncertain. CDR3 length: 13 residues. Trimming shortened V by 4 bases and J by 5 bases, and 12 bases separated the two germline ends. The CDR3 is CASSRGRRDEQYF. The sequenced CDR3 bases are TGCGCCAGCAGTCGGGGCAGGCGCGACGAG.

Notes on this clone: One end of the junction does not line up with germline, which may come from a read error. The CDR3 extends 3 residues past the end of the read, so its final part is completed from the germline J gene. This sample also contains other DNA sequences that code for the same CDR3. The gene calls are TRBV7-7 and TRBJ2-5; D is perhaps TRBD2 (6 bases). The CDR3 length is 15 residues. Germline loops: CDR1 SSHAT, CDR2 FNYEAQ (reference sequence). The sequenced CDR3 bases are TGTGCTAGCAGCTTAGATCTAGCGTATACTGAGACC. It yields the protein CASSLDLAYTET. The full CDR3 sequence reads CASSLDLAYTETQYF.

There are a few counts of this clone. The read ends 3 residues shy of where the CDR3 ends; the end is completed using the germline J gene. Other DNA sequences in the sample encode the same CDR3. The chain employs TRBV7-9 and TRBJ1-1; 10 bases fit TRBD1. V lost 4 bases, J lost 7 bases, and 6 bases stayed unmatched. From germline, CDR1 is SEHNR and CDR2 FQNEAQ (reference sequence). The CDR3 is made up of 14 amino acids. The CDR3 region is CASSSRDRGYEAFF. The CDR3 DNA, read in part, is TGTGCCAGCAGCTCCCGGGACAGGGGTTATGAA.

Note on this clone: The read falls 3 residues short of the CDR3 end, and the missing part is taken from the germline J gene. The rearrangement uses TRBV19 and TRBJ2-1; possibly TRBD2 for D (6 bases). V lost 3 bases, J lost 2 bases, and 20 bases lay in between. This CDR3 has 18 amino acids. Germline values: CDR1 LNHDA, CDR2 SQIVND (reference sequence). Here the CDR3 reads CASSILLWRELPYNEQFF. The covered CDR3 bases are TGTGCCAGTAGTATCCTTTTATGGCGGGAACTTCCCTACAATGAG.

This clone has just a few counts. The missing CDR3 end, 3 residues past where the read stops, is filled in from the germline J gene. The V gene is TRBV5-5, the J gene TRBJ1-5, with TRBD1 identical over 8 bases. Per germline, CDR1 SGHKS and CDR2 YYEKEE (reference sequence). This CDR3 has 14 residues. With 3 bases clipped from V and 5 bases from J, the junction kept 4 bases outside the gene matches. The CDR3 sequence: CASSWTGIDQPQHF. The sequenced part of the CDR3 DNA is TGTGCCAGCAGCTGGACAGGGATCGATCAGCCC.

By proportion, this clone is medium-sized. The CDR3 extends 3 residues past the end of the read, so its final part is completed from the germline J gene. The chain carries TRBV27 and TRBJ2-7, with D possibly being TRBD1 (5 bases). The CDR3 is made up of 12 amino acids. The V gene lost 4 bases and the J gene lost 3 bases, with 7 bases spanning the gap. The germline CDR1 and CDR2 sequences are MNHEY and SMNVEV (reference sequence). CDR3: CASSSRGYEQYF. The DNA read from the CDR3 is TGTGCCAGCAGTTCTAGGGGCTACGAG.

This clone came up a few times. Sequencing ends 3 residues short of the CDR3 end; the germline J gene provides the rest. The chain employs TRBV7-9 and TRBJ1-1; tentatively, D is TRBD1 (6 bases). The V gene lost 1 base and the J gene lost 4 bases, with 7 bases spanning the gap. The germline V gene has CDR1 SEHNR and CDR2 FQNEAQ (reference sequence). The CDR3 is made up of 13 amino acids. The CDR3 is CASSLEGGTEAFF. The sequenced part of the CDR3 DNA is TGTGCCAGCAGCTTAGAAGGGGGCACTGAA.

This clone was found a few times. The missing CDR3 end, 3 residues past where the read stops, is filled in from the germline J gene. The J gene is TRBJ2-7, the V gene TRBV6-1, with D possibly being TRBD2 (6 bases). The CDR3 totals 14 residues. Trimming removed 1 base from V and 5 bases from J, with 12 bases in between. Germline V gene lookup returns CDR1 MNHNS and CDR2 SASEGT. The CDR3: CASSEVGGVNEQYF. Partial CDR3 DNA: TGTGCCAGCAGTGAAGTAGGAGGGGTCAACGAG.

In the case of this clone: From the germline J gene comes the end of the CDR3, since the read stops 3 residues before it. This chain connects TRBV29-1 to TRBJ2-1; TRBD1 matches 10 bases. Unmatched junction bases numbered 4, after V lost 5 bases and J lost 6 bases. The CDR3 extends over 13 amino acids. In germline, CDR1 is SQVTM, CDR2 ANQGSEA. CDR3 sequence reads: CSVLGQGFNEQFF. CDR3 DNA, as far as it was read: TGCAGCGTTTTGGGACAGGGGTTCAATGAG.

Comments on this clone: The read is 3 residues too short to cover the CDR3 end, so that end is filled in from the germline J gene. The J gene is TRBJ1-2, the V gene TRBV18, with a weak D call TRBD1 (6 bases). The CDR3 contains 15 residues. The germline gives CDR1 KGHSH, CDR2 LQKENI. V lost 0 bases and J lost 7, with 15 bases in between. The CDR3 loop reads CASSPPPTGTGGYTF. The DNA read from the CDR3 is TGTGCCAGCTCACCACCGCCCACAGGGACCGGTGGC.